This T cell receptor (beta chain) was recorded in a study of T-cell memory formation after mild COVID-19. The CDR3 loop spans 17 amino acids. After removal of 2 bases from V and 2 bases from J, the junction contained 10 bases not matched to a gene. Germline assignment: CDR1 LGHNA and CDR2 YSLEER. This clonotype was seen a handful of times. TCRdb itself ran the 5' RACE reads through MiXCR, one entry per CDR3 protein. In the table there are about 190,000 distinct CDR3 sequences, about 27% of which are singletons. This sequence was found in an adult woman who had mild COVID-19 (a few samples of this study predate the infection). Cell type and time point are not known. The chain uses TRBV4-3 and TRBJ2-7, with 9 bases aligning to TRBD1. Sequenced input: PBMCs or a T cell subset sorted from them (not recorded which). In DNA form, the CDR3 reads TGCGCCAGCAGCCAACTCGCCCCCGGGACAGGGACCTACGAGCAGTACTTC. Protein: CASSQLAPGTGTYEQYF.